These 30 T cell receptor beta chains came from one sample sequenced in a study of T-cell reconstitution after alpha-beta-depleted transplantation in children. During its preparation, the TCRbeta library received unique molecular identifiers. Each CDR3 protein gets one entry after TCRdb re-called the PCR reads with MiXCR. The data hold a few hundred thousand distinct CDR3 sequences, with roughly 27% observed a single time. Source: PBMCs, taken before TCRalphabeta/CD19-depleted stem cell transplant. These receptors were taken from a boy in the first two years of life with Wiskott-Aldrich syndrome, due to receive a stem cell transplant.

The rearrangement uses TRBV5-1 and TRBJ2-1; TRBD1 is a possible D gene (6 bases). The CDR3 loop spans 14 amino acids. Germline V CDR1 and CDR2: SGHRS, YFSETQ. Trimming shortened V by 9 bases and J by 5 bases, and 18 bases separated the two germline ends. The CDR3 coding sequence is TGCGCCACAACCCGGGACACAACCGACAATGAGCAGTTCTTC. Its protein product is CATTRDTTDNEQFF.

This clonotype was seen repeatedly, ten times or more. This chain connects TRBV18 to TRBJ2-2, with TRBD2 identical over 12 bases. V lost 3 bases and J lost 5; bases outside the gene matches: 4. Germline V gene data show CDR1 as KGHSH and CDR2 as LQKENI. The CDR3 is 16 residues long. CDR3 nucleotides: TGTGCCAGCTCACCGGCCGGGACTAGCGGGACCGGGGAGCTGTTTTTT. Translated, it gives CASSPAGTSGTGELFF.

In the case of this clonotype: One end of the junction is discordant with germline, which a read error may explain. The V gene is TRBV5-6, the J gene TRBJ2-2, with 12 positions matching TRBD2. Per germline, CDR1 SGHDT and CDR2 YYEEEE. This CDR3 has 20 amino acids. The CDR3 nucleotides read TGTGCCAGCAGCTCCTCTGAGGCTAGCGGGAGGGAAGTTAACACCGGGGTGCTGTTTTTT. Translating gives CASSSSEASGREVNTGVLFF.

This clonotype was observed a handful of times. The rearrangement uses TRBV5-1 and TRBJ2-1; D might be TRBD1 or TRBD2, each matching 5 bases. CDR3 length equals 15 residues. The ends were cut back, 0 bases at V and 6 bases at J, with 13 bases in the middle. Germline lookup yields CDR1 SGHRS and CDR2 YFSETQ. Here the CDR3 reads CASSLGGPRGNEQFF. The CDR3 DNA reads as TGCGCCAGCAGCTTGGGAGGGCCAAGGGGCAATGAGCAGTTCTTC.

This clonotype was seen more than once but under ten times. The chain carries TRBV4-1 and TRBJ2-1; D is possibly TRBD1 or TRBD2 (5 bases each). The CDR3 is 14 amino acids. Trimming left V 3 bases short and J 3 bases short, with 9 bases between. The germline CDR1 and CDR2 sequences are MGHRA and YSYEKL. The CDR3 DNA reads TGCGCCAGCAGCCATGGGACGAACTACAATGAGCAGTTCTTC. Translation gives CASSHGTNYNEQFF.

This clonotype was picked up a small number of times. One end of the junction varies from germline; a read error may be responsible. This chain joins TRBV12-3 or TRBV12-4 and TRBJ2-7, with TRBD1 identical over 7 bases. The CDR3 extends over 14 amino acids. CDR3 sequence reads: CASSPRQGRYEQYF. Here the CDR3 DNA reads TGCGCCAGCAGCCCGAGACAGGGACGGTACGAGCAGTACTTC.

The chain employs TRBV5-1 and TRBJ2-1; a weak D match, TRBD2 (5 bases). Germline CDR1 is SGHRS and CDR2 is YFSETQ. V was shortened by 6 bases and J by 0 bases, with 10 bases between the two germline ends. The CDR3 totals 14 residues. The CDR3 here is CASTRDYSYNEQFF. In DNA, the CDR3 is TGCGCCAGCACTCGTGACTACTCCTACAATGAGCAGTTCTTC.

This clonotype was found a few times. This chain links TRBV5-1 with TRBJ2-1, with TRBD2 matching over 10 bases. Trimming at V came to 0 bases and at J to 10 bases, leaving 7 bases not matched to a gene. The CDR3 runs 15 residues. CDR1 and CDR2 from the germline V gene are SGHRS and YFSETQ. In nucleotides, the CDR3 is TGCGCCAGCAGCTTGGAACTAGCGGGGTCGAGGGAGCAGTTCTTC. Translated, it gives CASSLELAGSREQFF.

The chain carries TRBV5-1 and TRBJ2-7, with D possibly being TRBD1 or TRBD2 (5 bases each). The CDR3 consists of 13 residues. The ends were cut back, 6 bases at V and 3 bases at J, with 13 bases in the middle. Germline loops: CDR1 SGHRS, CDR2 YFSETQ. In nucleotides, the CDR3 is TGCGCCAGCAACTCCGAGGGGTTCTACGAGCAGTACTTC. This translates into CASNSEGFYEQYF.

The rearrangement joins TRBV4-1 to TRBJ2-1; D possibly corresponds to TRBD1 (6 bases). This CDR3 spans 14 amino acids. Germline V gene sequence: CDR1 MGHRA, CDR2 YSYEKL. V was pared by 0 bases and J by 9 bases, with 12 bases between. CDR3 residues: CASSQDVGRGEQFF. In nucleotides, the CDR3 is TGCGCCAGCAGCCAAGATGTAGGCAGGGGTGAGCAGTTCTTC.

For the CDR3, the DNA is TGTGCCAGCAGCTTTCCAGCGGGAACCTACAATGAGCAGTTCTTC. It is translated as CASSFPAGTYNEQFF. This sequence joins TRBV7-9 and TRBJ2-1; the match to TRBD2 covers 7 bases. CDR3 length equals 15 residues. V trimming: 3 bases; J trimming: 2 bases; junction bases outside the gene matches: 4. CDR1 SEHNR and CDR2 FQNEAQ come from the germline V gene (reference sequence).

This chain uses TRBV5-1 with TRBJ2-4; TRBD2 aligns across 11 bases. The CDR3 is made up of 16 amino acids. The germline V gene encodes CDR1 SGHRS and CDR2 YFSETQ. Unmatched junction bases numbered 9, after V lost 3 bases and J lost 7 bases. The CDR3 DNA reads as TGCGCCAGCAGCTCCGGGACTAGCGGCCGACCCAACATTCAGTACTTC. It yields the protein CASSSGTSGRPNIQYF.

The table lists this clonotype with a few counts. V usage is TRBV5-1 and J usage is TRBJ2-5; no reliable D call. The V end lost 0 bases, the J end lost 0 bases, and 9 bases lay between the germline ends. From germline, CDR1 is SGHRS and CDR2 YFSETQ. The CDR3 totals 15 residues. Here the CDR3 reads CASSLGLGNQETQYF. The DNA of the CDR3 is TGCGCCAGCAGCTTGGGCCTTGGGAACCAAGAGACCCAGTACTTC.

J is TRBJ2-1 and V is TRBV6-2 or TRBV6-3, with a tentative D call TRBD2 (6 bases). V lost 5 bases and J lost 4, with 15 bases in between. The CDR3 runs 15 residues. Germline CDR1 is MNHEY and CDR2 is SVGEGT. The CDR3 loop is CASSLRDSHYNEQFF. The CDR3 nucleotides read TGTGCCAGCAGTCTCCGGGACTCACATTACAATGAGCAGTTCTTC.

V gene TRBV29-1 combines with J gene TRBJ1-2; 7 bases are shared with TRBD1. Trimming removed 4 bases from V and 4 bases from J; junction bases left unmatched: 9. The CDR3 has 14 amino acids. CDR1 is SQVTM and CDR2 is ANQGSEA in the germline V gene. The CDR3 region is CSVALQGRPYGYTF. The CDR3 region has the DNA TGCAGCGTTGCCCTACAGGGGAGGCCCTATGGCTACACCTTC.

The rearrangement joins TRBV5-1 to TRBJ2-7; 9 positions match TRBD1. V lost 4 bases, J lost 3 bases, and 8 bases stayed unmatched. The CDR3 loop spans 15 amino acids. The germline gives CDR1 SGHRS, CDR2 YFSETQ. CDR3 sequence: CASSHPGQGRYEQYF. DNA for the CDR3: TGCGCCAGCAGCCACCCCGGACAGGGGCGCTACGAGCAGTACTTC. The complete variable domain, with remaining parts taken from reference TRBV5-1 and TRBJ2-7, reads KAGVTQTPRYLIKTRGQQVTLSCSPISGHRSVSWYQQTPGQGLQFLFEYFSETQRNKGNFPGRFSGRQFSNSRSEMNVSTLELGDSALYLCASSHPGQGRYEQYFGPGTRLTVT.

J is TRBJ2-2 and V is TRBV5-1; TRBD1 matches at 8 bases. The V and J ends lost 4 bases and 5 bases, in that order; junction bases with no gene match: 7. The CDR3 has 15 amino acids. In germline, CDR1 is SGHRS, CDR2 YFSETQ. CDR3 coding DNA: TGCGCCAGCAGCAACCAGGGGGCCCGGACCGGGGAGCTGTTTTTT. Protein product: CASSNQGARTGELFF.

This clonotype was seen a handful of times. The J gene is TRBJ2-1, the V gene TRBV5-1; D ambiguous. V gave up 5 bases and J gave up 4 bases, with 19 bases separating them. In germline, CDR1 is SGHRS, CDR2 YFSETQ. The CDR3 runs to 16 residues. Written as DNA, the CDR3 is TGCGCCAGCAGGATTTTTGATCCAGTGGGGTACAATGAGCAGTTCTTC. It codes for CASRIFDPVGYNEQFF.

This chain uses TRBV20-1 with TRBJ1-3; unclear D gene. Trimming removed 6 bases at V and 1 base at J, with 22 bases between. Germline V gene lookup returns CDR1 DFQATT and CDR2 SNEGSKA (reference sequence). The CDR3 is 17 residues long. CDR3 nucleotides: TGCAGTGCGATCTACCGATCTTGGGTTACTTCTGGAAACACCATATATTTT. This translates into CSAIYRSWVTSGNTIYF.

This chain uses TRBV14 with TRBJ2-3; 7 nucleotides agree with TRBD2. This CDR3 has 17 residues. CDR1 SGHDN and CDR2 FVKESK come from the germline V gene. V shed 4 bases and J 0 bases; nucleotides not matched to a gene: 10. The CDR3 spells CASSRTTGTISTDTQYF. CDR3 bases: TGTGCCAGCAGCCGAACCACCGGGACTATTAGCACAGATACGCAGTATTTT. The whole variable domain, filled in from reference TRBV14 and TRBJ2-3, reads EAGVTQFPSHSVIEKGQTVTLRCDPISGHDNLYWYRRVMGKEIKFLLHFVKESKQDESGMPNNRFLAERTGGTYSTLKVQPAELEDSGVYFCASSRTTGTISTDTQYFGPGTRLTVL.

The V call is TRBV9, the J call TRBJ2-7; D is unresolved. Trimming took 0 bases from V and 0 from J, leaving 7 bases between them. Per germline, CDR1 SGDLS and CDR2 YYNGEE. The length of the CDR3 is 14 residues. The CDR3 DNA sequence: TGTGCCAGCAGCGTAGAATACAGCTCCTACGAGCAGTACTTC. Its protein product is CASSVEYSSYEQYF.

The DNA for the CDR3 is TGTGCCAGCAGTTTTTTTGGTTGGGACAGGGACCGCTACGAGCAGTACTTC. As protein: CASSFFGWDRDRYEQYF. The V call is TRBV12-3 or TRBV12-4, the J call TRBJ2-7; 9 bases map to TRBD1. The CDR3 runs to 17 residues. V dropped 3 bases and J dropped 3; count of bases not matched to a gene: 12.

This clonotype was counted only a few times. V gene TRBV2 combines with J gene TRBJ2-1; 10 positions agree with TRBD2. This CDR3 region has 16 residues. CDR1 and CDR2 from the germline V gene are SNHLY and FYNNEI. V lost 3 bases and J lost 3; bases outside the gene matches: 5. The CDR3 region has the DNA TGTGCCAGCAGTGAGCCTGGACTAGCGGTCTACAATGAGCAGTTCTTC. Translated, it gives CASSEPGLAVYNEQFF.

This clonotype was counted between two and nine times. V is TRBV12-3 or TRBV12-4 and J is TRBJ2-2; no clear D gene. The CDR3 runs to 14 residues. Between the trimmed V and J ends, which lost 2 bases and 6 bases, there was a span of 10 bases. This CDR3 is CASSLFRGPGELFF. The DNA of the CDR3 is TGTGCCAGCAGTTTATTTCGTGGGCCCGGGGAGCTGTTTTTT.

The chain employs TRBV11-2 and TRBJ1-3, with unresolved D. CDR1 and CDR2 (germline): SGHAT, FQNNGV. CDR3 size: 14 residues. The germline V and J ends were trimmed by 3 bases and 0 bases, with 6 bases remaining between them. The CDR3 nucleotides read TGTGCCAGCAGCTTTTGGGACTCTGGAAACACCATATATTTT. It codes for CASSFWDSGNTIYF.

This clonotype has ten or more counts. This CDR3 reads CATSRDLGVQFF. The CDR3 nucleotides are TGTGCCACCAGCAGAGATCTCGGAGTGCAGTTCTTC. The chain couples TRBV15 to TRBJ2-1; no firm D call. Germline assignment: CDR1 LNHNV and CDR2 YYDKDF (reference sequence). The V gene lost 0 bases and the J gene lost 12 bases, with 9 bases spanning the gap. The CDR3 contains 12 residues. The variable domain in full, with the rest retrieved from reference TRBV15 and TRBJ2-1, is DAMVIQNPRYQVTQFGKPVTLSCSQTLNHNVMYWYQQKSSQAPKLLFHYYDKDFNNEADTPDNFQSRRPNTSFCFLDIRSPGLGDTAMYLCATSRDLGVQFFGPGTRLTVL.

Only a few counts were recorded for this clonotype. This chain links TRBV20-1 with TRBJ2-1, with no clear D. Germline V gene data show CDR1 as DFQATT and CDR2 as SNEGSKA (reference sequence). The CDR3 extends over 12 amino acids. Trimming stripped 0 bases from V and 12 bases from J, with 12 bases between. CDR3 sequence (DNA): TGCAGTGCTAGAGATCCCGCGGCCGTGCAGTTCTTC. Translation: CSARDPAAVQFF.

In this sample, this clonotype turned up a few times. The chain links TRBV6-2 or TRBV6-3 to TRBJ2-7, with 11 bases that match TRBD1. Trimming took 8 bases from V and 0 from J; bases not matched to a gene: 6. The CDR3 has 15 residues. CDR1 and CDR2 from the germline V gene are MNHEY and SVGEGT. CDR3 in amino acids: CASGKGQGGSYEQYF. In DNA, the CDR3 is TGTGCCAGCGGCAAGGGACAGGGGGGCTCCTACGAGCAGTACTTC.

The chain has TRBV9 and TRBJ2-7, with D possibly being TRBD1 (6 bases). The germline gives CDR1 SGDLS, CDR2 YYNGEE. The length of the CDR3 is 14 residues. Trimming removed 3 bases from V and 6 bases from J, with 16 bases in between. CDR3 residues: CASSEINIGGEQYF. CDR3 sequence (DNA): TGTGCCAGCAGCGAAATTAATATAGGGGGCGAGCAGTACTTC.

The rearrangement links TRBV20-1 to TRBJ1-6, with D perhaps matching TRBD1 (5 bases). Germline CDR1 DFQATT, CDR2 SNEGSKA (reference sequence). This CDR3 has 13 residues. V was trimmed by 6 bases and J by 7 bases, leaving 13 bases between them. CDR3 amino acids: CSAPQGTNSPLHF. The CDR3 DNA is TGCAGTGCGCCTCAGGGAACCAATTCACCCCTCCACTTT.